This T cell receptor (beta chain) was observed in a study of T cell repertoires in cytomegalovirus infection. Study-level background: CMV epitopes used comprised recently identified HLA-C-restricted ones and well-studied HLA-B-restricted ones. An indication of both CMV infection and matching HLA type came from public TCR beta signatures. Study-level findings and limits: The ex vivo response was dominated by HLA-C-restricted CMV-specific TCR beta clonotypes. The study identified carriers of CMV plus the relevant HLA from cumulative public TCR beta family frequency.

TCRdb reprocessed the reads via MiXCR and lists one record per CDR3 protein. The data show about 830,000 distinct CDR3 sequences, roughly 33% seen once. The sample holds a few counts of this clonotype. Its antigen is unidentified. The germline gives CDR1 LNHDA, CDR2 SQIVND (reference sequence). Trimming shortened V by 11 bases and J by 2 bases, and 17 bases separated the two germline ends. The CDR3 spans 14 residues. This chain uses TRBV19 with TRBJ2-3, with a tentative D call TRBD2 (5 bases). The source was cultured CD8+ T cells from PBMCs, collected from culture after CMV antigen stimulation. This TCR was sampled from a human donor in good health (CMV status not recorded). Some clones in this sample may be carry-over from other donors' samples. This chain's CDR3 is CACGGRAFTDTQYF. Written as DNA, the CDR3 is TGTGCCTGCGGTGGGCGGGCCTTCACAGATACGCAGTATTTT.